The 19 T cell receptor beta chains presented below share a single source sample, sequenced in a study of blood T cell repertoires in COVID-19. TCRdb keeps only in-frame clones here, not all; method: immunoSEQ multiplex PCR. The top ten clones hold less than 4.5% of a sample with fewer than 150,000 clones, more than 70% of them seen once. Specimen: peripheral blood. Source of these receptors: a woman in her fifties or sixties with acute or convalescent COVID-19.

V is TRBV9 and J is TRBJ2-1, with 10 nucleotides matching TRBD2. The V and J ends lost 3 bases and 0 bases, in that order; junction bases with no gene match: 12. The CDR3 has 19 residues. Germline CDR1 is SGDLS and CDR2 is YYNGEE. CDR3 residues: CASSDGLADLRSSYNEQFF. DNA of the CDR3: TGTGCCAGCAGCGATGGACTAGCGGATCTTCGTAGCTCCTACAATGAGCAGTTCTTC.

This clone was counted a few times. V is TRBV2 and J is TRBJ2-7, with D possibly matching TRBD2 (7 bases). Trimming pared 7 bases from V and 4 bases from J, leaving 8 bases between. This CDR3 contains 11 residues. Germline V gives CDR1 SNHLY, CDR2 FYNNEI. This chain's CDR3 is CASKGGYEQYF. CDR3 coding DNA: TGTGCCAGCAAGGGGGGGTACGAGCAGTACTTC.

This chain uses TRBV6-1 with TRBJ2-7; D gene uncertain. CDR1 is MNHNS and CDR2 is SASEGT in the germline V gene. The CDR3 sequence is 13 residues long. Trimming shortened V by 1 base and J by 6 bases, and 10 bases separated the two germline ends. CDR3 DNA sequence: TGTGCCAGCAGTGAAGGAGACTCCCCCGAGCAGTACTTC. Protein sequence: CASSEGDSPEQYF.

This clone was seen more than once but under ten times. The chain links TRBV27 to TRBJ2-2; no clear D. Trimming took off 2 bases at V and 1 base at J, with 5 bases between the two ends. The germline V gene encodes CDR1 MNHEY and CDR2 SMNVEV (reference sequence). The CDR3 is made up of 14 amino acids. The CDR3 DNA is TGTGCCAGCAGTTTACAGGTGAACACCGGGGAGCTGTTTTTT. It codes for CASSLQVNTGELFF.

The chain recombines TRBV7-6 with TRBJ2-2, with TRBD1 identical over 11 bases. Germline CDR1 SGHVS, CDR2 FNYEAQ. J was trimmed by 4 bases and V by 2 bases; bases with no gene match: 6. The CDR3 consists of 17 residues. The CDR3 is CASSLSHGTGGTGELFF. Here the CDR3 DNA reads TGTGCCAGCAGCTTATCACACGGGACAGGGGGCACCGGGGAGCTGTTTTTT.

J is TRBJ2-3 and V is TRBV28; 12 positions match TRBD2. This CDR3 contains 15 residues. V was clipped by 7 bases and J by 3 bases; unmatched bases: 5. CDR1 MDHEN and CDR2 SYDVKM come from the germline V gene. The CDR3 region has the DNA TGTGCCAGCATGGAGACTAGCGGGAGAACAGATACGCAGTATTTT. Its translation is CASMETSGRTDTQYF. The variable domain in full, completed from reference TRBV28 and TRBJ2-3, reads DVKVTQSSRYLVKRTGEKVFLECVQDMDHENMFWYRQDPGLGLRLIYFSYDVKMKEKGDIPEGYSVSREKKERFSLILESASTNQTSMYLCASMETSGRTDTQYFGPGTRLTVL.

CDR3 nucleotides: TGTGCCAGTAGTCGGCCCGACAGGGGTAGGGGTCAGCCCCAGCATTTT. Its translation is CASSRPDRGRGQPQHF. This chain uses TRBV19 with TRBJ1-5; 8 bases line up with TRBD1. The CDR3 totals 16 residues. The germline CDR1 and CDR2 sequences are LNHDA and SQIVND (reference sequence). After removal of 5 bases from V and 6 bases from J, the junction contained 12 bases not matched to a gene.

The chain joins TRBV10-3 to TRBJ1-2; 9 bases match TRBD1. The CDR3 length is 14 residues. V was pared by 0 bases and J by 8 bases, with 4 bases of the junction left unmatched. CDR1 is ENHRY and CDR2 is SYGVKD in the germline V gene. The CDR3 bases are TGTGCCATCAGTGAGTCCGGGACAGGGAAAGGCTACACCTTC. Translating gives CAISESGTGKGYTF.

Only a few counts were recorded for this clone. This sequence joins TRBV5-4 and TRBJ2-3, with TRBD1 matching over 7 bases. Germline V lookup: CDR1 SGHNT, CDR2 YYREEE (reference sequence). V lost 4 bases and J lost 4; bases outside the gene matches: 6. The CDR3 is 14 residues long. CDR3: CASSPRQGSDTQYF. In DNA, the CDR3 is TGTGCCAGCAGCCCACGACAGGGCTCAGATACGCAGTATTTT.

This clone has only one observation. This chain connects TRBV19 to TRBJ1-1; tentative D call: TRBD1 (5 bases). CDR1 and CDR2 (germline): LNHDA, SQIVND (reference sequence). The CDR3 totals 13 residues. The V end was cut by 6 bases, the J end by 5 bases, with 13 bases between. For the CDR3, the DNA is TGTGCCAGTAGGGGGCTAGAGAAAACTGAAGCTTTCTTT. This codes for CASRGLEKTEAFF.

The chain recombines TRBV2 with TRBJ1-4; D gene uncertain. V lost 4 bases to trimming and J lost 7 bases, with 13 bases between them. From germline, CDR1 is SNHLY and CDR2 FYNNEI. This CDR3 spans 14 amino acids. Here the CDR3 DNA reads TGTGCCAGCAGTGGTCCGGGGTTTTCTGAAAAACTGTTTTTT. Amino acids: CASSGPGFSEKLFF.

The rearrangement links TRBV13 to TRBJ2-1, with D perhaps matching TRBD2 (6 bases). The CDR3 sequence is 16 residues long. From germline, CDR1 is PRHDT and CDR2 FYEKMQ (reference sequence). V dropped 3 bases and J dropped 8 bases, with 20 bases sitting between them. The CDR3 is CASSFPSGGRSHEQFF. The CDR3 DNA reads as TGTGCCAGCAGCTTTCCCAGTGGAGGGCGGAGCCATGAGCAGTTCTTC.

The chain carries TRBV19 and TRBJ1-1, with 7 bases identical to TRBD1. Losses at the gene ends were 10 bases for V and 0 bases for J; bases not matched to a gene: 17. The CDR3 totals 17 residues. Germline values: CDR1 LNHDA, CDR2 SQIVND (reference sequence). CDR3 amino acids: CATSWGRGTVLNTEAFF. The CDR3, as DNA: TGTGCCACCTCCTGGGGACGCGGGACAGTCTTGAACACTGAAGCTTTCTTT.

CDR3 bases: TGTGCCAGCTCGACAGGGAACTATGGCTACACCTTC. It specifies CASSTGNYGYTF. This sequence joins TRBV28 and TRBJ1-2, with 7 bases lining up with TRBD1. Germline V gives CDR1 MDHEN, CDR2 SYDVKM. V trimming: 8 bases; J trimming: 2 bases; junction bases outside the gene matches: 2. The CDR3 length is 12 residues.

The CDR3 sequence: CASSQGGTSGFQETQYF. The CDR3 nucleotides are TGCGCCAGCAGCCAGGGGGGGACTAGCGGGTTCCAAGAGACCCAGTACTTC. The genes are TRBV4-1 and TRBJ2-5, with TRBD2 matching over 12 bases. Germline V gives CDR1 MGHRA, CDR2 YSYEKL. Trimming at V came to 3 bases and at J to 1 base, leaving 6 bases not matched to a gene. This CDR3 region has 17 residues.

CDR3 coding DNA: TGTGCCAGCAGCTCAGACAGGGAAGGGAGGCAGTTCTTC. Amino acid sequence: CASSSDREGRQFF. V gene TRBV7-2 combines with J gene TRBJ2-1; 7 positions agree with TRBD1. Germline V gives CDR1 SGHTA, CDR2 FQGNSA. Trimming took 4 bases from V and 12 from J; bases not matched to a gene: 9. This CDR3 is built from 13 residues.

The CDR3 loop is CASSLRNSPLHF. The CDR3 DNA sequence: TGTGCCAGCAGCTTGCGGAATTCACCCCTCCACTTT. This chain connects TRBV11-3 to TRBJ1-6; D is unresolved. This CDR3 has 12 amino acids. Trimming left V 3 bases short and J 7 bases short, with 4 bases between. Germline CDR1 is SGHNT and CDR2 is YENEEA.

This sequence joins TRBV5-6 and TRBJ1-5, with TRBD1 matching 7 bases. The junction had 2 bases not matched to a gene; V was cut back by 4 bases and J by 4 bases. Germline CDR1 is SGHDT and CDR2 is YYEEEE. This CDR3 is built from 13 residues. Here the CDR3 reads CASSSRGNQPQHF. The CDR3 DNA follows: TGTGCCAGCAGCAGCAGGGGGAATCAGCCCCAGCATTTT.

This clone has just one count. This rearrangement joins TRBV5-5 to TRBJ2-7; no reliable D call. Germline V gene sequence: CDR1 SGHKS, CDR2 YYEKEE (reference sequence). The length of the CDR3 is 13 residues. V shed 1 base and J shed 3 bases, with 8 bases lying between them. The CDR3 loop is CASSLKAGYEQYF. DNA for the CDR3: TGTGCCAGCAGCTTGAAGGCAGGCTACGAGCAGTACTTC.